This T cell receptor (beta chain) was sequenced for a study of shared clonotypes between healthy human individuals. Produced via immunoSEQ multiplex PCR; TCRdb's table is partial and in-frame only. The sample contains about 1.9 million clones, just over 90% of which appear only once. Germline lookup yields CDR1 SGHAT and CDR2 FQNNGV. Trimming at V came to 5 bases and at J to 7 bases, leaving 9 bases not matched to a gene. This CDR3 has 15 residues. It was CD45RO-negative cells, positively selected for CCR7, that made up naive CD8 cells, with terminally differentiated effector memory CD45RA+ cells excluded. There were only Caucasian adults among the donors, and all lived in Nashville, Tennessee.

The sequencing input was naive CD8+ T cells from PBMCs. The TCR comes from a man between 18 and 29 years old in good health. Some clones in this sample may be carry-over from other donors' samples. The chain employs TRBV11-2 and TRBJ1-2; 11 nucleotides align to TRBD1. The CDR3 bases are TGTGCCAGCAGCCCAAGGGACAGGGGGTTGGCTGGCTACACCTTC. Translating it yields CASSPRDRGLAGYTF.